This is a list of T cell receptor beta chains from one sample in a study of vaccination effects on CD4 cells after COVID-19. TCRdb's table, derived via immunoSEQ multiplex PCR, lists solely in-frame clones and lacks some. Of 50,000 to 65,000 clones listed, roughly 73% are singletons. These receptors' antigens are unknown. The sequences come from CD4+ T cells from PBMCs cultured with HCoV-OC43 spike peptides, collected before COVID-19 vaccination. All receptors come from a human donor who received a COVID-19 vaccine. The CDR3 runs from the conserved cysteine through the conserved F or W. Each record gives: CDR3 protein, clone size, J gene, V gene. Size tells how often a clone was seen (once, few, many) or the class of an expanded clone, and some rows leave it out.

cdr3_aa: CATSDSRETEAFF; clone_size: .; j_call: TRBJ1-1; v_call: TRBV24-1
cdr3_aa: CASTPALRQGAIYGYTF; clone_size: .; j_call: TRBJ1-2; v_call: TRBV5-5
cdr3_aa: CASSRSYGYTF; clone_size: few; j_call: TRBJ1-2; v_call: TRBV21-1
cdr3_aa: CASSIGPSNGYTF; clone_size: .; j_call: TRBJ1-2; v_call: TRBV19
cdr3_aa: CASSPSTGYGSPLHF; clone_size: .; j_call: TRBJ1-6; v_call: TRBV19
cdr3_aa: CASSSPGGEGEKLFF; clone_size: once; j_call: TRBJ1-4; v_call: TRBV7-2
cdr3_aa: CASSLARGGTEAFF; clone_size: few; j_call: TRBJ1-1; v_call: TRBV5-1
cdr3_aa: CASSYSPGGQPQHF; clone_size: .; j_call: TRBJ1-5; v_call: TRBV6-5
cdr3_aa: CASTYGGGLTDTQYF; clone_size: .; j_call: TRBJ2-3; v_call: TRBV25-1
cdr3_aa: CASSLGGANTEAFF; clone_size: .; j_call: TRBJ1-1; v_call: TRBV7-2
cdr3_aa: CASSYIARPNYGYTF; clone_size: .; j_call: TRBJ1-2; v_call: TRBV6-5
cdr3_aa: CATQTANTGELFF; clone_size: .; j_call: TRBJ2-2; v_call: TRBV6-5
cdr3_aa: CASSPLQLLGSPLHF; clone_size: few; j_call: TRBJ1-6; v_call: TRBV25-1
cdr3_aa: CASGLVLGGNGNTIYF; clone_size: .; j_call: TRBJ1-3; v_call: TRBV12-5
cdr3_aa: CSARSSESPFF; clone_size: few; j_call: TRBJ1-1; v_call: TRBV20-1
cdr3_aa: CSYRAGGVSGELFF; clone_size: .; j_call: TRBJ2-2; v_call: TRBV29-1
cdr3_aa: CASSLGQRGFTDTQYF; clone_size: .; j_call: TRBJ2-3; v_call: TRBV5-6
cdr3_aa: CASSHSGGAADTQYF; clone_size: few; j_call: TRBJ2-3; v_call: TRBV3-1/TRBV3-2
cdr3_aa: CASSRDGETQYF; clone_size: .; j_call: TRBJ2-5; v_call: TRBV5-1
cdr3_aa: CASSYLSGAGANVLTF; clone_size: .; j_call: TRBJ2-6; v_call: TRBV6-2/TRBV6-3
cdr3_aa: CASGPRDRVTEQFF; clone_size: .; j_call: TRBJ2-1; v_call: TRBV12-5
cdr3_aa: CASRARQGGDTEAFF; clone_size: few; j_call: TRBJ1-1; v_call: TRBV2
cdr3_aa: CASQKTGANVLTF; clone_size: few; j_call: TRBJ2-6; v_call: TRBV10-1
cdr3_aa: CASSYLRQETQYF; clone_size: .; j_call: TRBJ2-5; v_call: TRBV6-2/TRBV6-3
cdr3_aa: CASSVSGTSASTDTQYF; clone_size: .; j_call: TRBJ2-3; v_call: TRBV7-9
cdr3_aa: CASSVAPGGEIDTQYF; clone_size: .; j_call: TRBJ2-3; v_call: TRBV9
cdr3_aa: CASSQERLLAKNIQYF; clone_size: .; j_call: TRBJ2-4; v_call: TRBV4-1
cdr3_aa: CASTPGSGVYNEQFF; clone_size: .; j_call: TRBJ2-1; v_call: TRBV19
cdr3_aa: CASSQGPISATSYNEQFF; clone_size: few; j_call: TRBJ2-1; v_call: TRBV3-1/TRBV3-2
cdr3_aa: CASSQATASSYNSPLHF; clone_size: .; j_call: TRBJ1-6; v_call: TRBV4-1
cdr3_aa: CASSGGLYGYTF; clone_size: .; j_call: TRBJ1-2; v_call: TRBV5-1
cdr3_aa: CASSVRLEGETQYF; clone_size: .; j_call: TRBJ2-5; v_call: TRBV2
cdr3_aa: CATSDRLAGQADTQYF; clone_size: .; j_call: TRBJ2-3; v_call: TRBV24-1
cdr3_aa: CATTPGQGIQYF; clone_size: .; j_call: TRBJ2-4; v_call: TRBV2
cdr3_aa: CATSDPTGVHGYTF; clone_size: .; j_call: TRBJ1-2; v_call: TRBV24-1
cdr3_aa: CASSLAGSYNEQFF; clone_size: few; j_call: TRBJ2-1; v_call: TRBV11-2
cdr3_aa: CASSLKTAGGYTF; clone_size: .; j_call: TRBJ1-2; v_call: TRBV27
cdr3_aa: CASTPGTGGLQPQHF; clone_size: few; j_call: TRBJ1-5; v_call: TRBV19
cdr3_aa: CASSQGASGLVEKLFF; clone_size: .; j_call: TRBJ1-4; v_call: TRBV4-1
cdr3_aa: CASSPTSGGVGWHEQFF; clone_size: .; j_call: TRBJ2-1; v_call: TRBV6-2/TRBV6-3
cdr3_aa: CASSDGPYTF; clone_size: .; j_call: TRBJ1-2; v_call: TRBV10-1
cdr3_aa: CASSQDRIEKLFF; clone_size: few; j_call: TRBJ1-4; v_call: TRBV3-1/TRBV3-2